A single sample is the source of the 29 T cell receptor beta chains below, sequenced in a study of CD8 T cells in ankylosing spondylitis. Each CDR3 protein is one row after TCRdb ran MiXCR on the 5' RACE reads. The repertoire holds about 150,000 distinct CDR3 sequences, with roughly 11% as singletons. Sequenced material: blood, either unsorted or a sorted T cell fraction (not recorded which). These receptors originate from a female donor with ankylosing spondylitis or in good health (not recorded which).

This clonotype was found many times. The gene calls are TRBV28 and TRBJ2-1; D is possibly TRBD1 (5 bases). The CDR3 loop spans 16 amino acids. V lost 3 bases and J 7 bases, leaving 19 bases between the germline ends. Germline CDR1 and CDR2: MDHEN and SYDVKM. CDR3 sequence reads: CASSFTGVTTRNEQFF. CDR3 in DNA: TGTGCCAGCAGTTTCACAGGTGTCACTACGCGGAATGAGCAGTTCTTC. Looking up the rest from reference TRBV28 and TRBJ2-1 gives the full variable domain: DVKVTQSSRYLVKRTGEKVFLECVQDMDHENMFWYRQDPGLGLRLIYFSYDVKMKEKGDIPEGYSVSREKKERFSLILESASTNQTSMYLCASSFTGVTTRNEQFFGPGTRLTVL.

This clonotype has ten or more counts. The chain links TRBV20-1 to TRBJ2-3, with TRBD1 matching over 10 bases. Germline trimming cut 6 bases from V and 8 bases from J; bases unmatched to any gene: 14. The germline V gene has CDR1 DFQATT and CDR2 SNEGSKA (reference sequence). The length of the CDR3 is 15 residues. The CDR3 here is CSAKQRDRGLVTQYF. The CDR3 nucleotides are TGCAGTGCAAAACAGCGGGACAGGGGCCTGGTTACGCAGTATTTT.

The rearrangement links TRBV6-1 to TRBJ1-3, with 7 positions matching TRBD1. Germline trimming cut 5 bases from V and 1 base from J; bases unmatched to any gene: 5. CDR3 length: 15 residues. CDR1 is MNHNS and CDR2 is SASEGT in the germline V gene. CDR3 loop: CASSQDRQSGNTIYF. The CDR3 bases are TGTGCCAGCAGTCAGGACAGGCAGTCTGGAAACACCATATATTTT.

This clonotype was observed at least ten times. The rearrangement links TRBV25-1 to TRBJ2-7, with D uncertain. CDR3 length: 13 residues. V lost 2 bases, J lost 1 base, and 6 bases lay in between. Germline loops: CDR1 MGHDK, CDR2 SYGVNS. CDR3 region: CASSEKQSYEQYF. The DNA of the CDR3 is TGTGCCAGCAGTGAAAAACAGTCCTACGAGCAGTACTTC.

The table lists this clonotype with many counts. The junction and the germline gene differ at one end; a read error may be behind it. CDR3 loop: CASSPLGGRVAF. As DNA, the CDR3 is TGTGCCAGCAGCCCCCTGGGCGGGAGGGTCGCTTTC. The chain links TRBV7-2 to TRBJ2-1, with TRBD2 matching over 9 bases. The V gene's germline CDR1 is SGHTA and CDR2 FQGNSA. CDR3 size: 12 residues.

This clonotype was counted ten times or more. The V and J genes are TRBV28 and TRBJ1-1; 7 positions match TRBD1. The germline gives CDR1 MDHEN, CDR2 SYDVKM. The V segment lost 7 bases and the J segment 0 bases; nucleotides outside the gene matches: 8. This CDR3 has 15 residues. The CDR3 loop reads CASIPGGVMNTEAFF. The CDR3, as DNA: TGTGCCAGCATCCCAGGGGGGGTCATGAACACTGAAGCTTTCTTT.

Regarding this clonotype: Since a much larger clone is just one base distant, this may be a read error. The chain couples TRBV7-2 to TRBJ1-1; D remains ambiguous. The CDR3 has 12 residues. Trimming shortened V by 7 bases and J by 0 bases, and 6 bases separated the two germline ends. Germline assignment: CDR1 SGHTA and CDR2 FQGNSA. The CDR3 region is CASNSMNTEAFF. The CDR3, as DNA: TGTGCCAGCAACTCAATGAACACTGAAGCTTTCTTT. Drawing the rest from reference TRBV7-2 and TRBJ1-1, the complete variable domain is GAGVSQSPSNKVTEKGKDVELRCDPISGHTALYWYRQSLGQGLEFLIYFQGNSAPDKSGLPSDRFSAERTGGSVSTLTIQRTQQEDSAVYLCASNSMNTEAFFGQGTRLTVV.

This clonotype was observed at least ten times. The chain carries TRBV27 and TRBJ1-1, with TRBD1 matching 8 bases. This CDR3 region has 15 residues. V lost 1 base and J lost 11; bases outside the gene matches: 12. Germline CDR1 reads MNHEY; CDR2 reads SMNVEV (reference sequence). The CDR3 reads CASSLYPGQAMFAFF. CDR3 coding DNA: TGTGCCAGCAGTTTATACCCGGGACAGGCTATGTTCGCTTTCTTT.

The table lists this clonotype with many counts. The genes are TRBV24-1 and TRBJ2-1; D gene ambiguous. CDR3 length: 14 residues. V gave up 2 bases and J gave up 7 bases, with 11 bases separating them. The germline CDR1 and CDR2 sequences are KGHDR and SFDVKD. CDR3 region: CATSDWGSRNEQFF. CDR3 DNA: TGTGCCACCAGTGATTGGGGATCGCGGAATGAGCAGTTCTTC.

The chain links TRBV29-1 to TRBJ2-3; TRBD2 matches 8 bases. The CDR3 runs to 16 residues. Germline assignment: CDR1 SQVTM and CDR2 ANQGSEA. The J segment lost 5 bases and the V segment lost 1 base, leaving 11 bases of the junction unmatched. CDR3 region: CSVEAASGRRVDTQYF. The CDR3 coding sequence is TGCAGCGTTGAAGCGGCGAGCGGGAGAAGGGTAGATACGCAGTATTTT.

This clonotype was seen repeatedly, ten times or more. V is TRBV20-1 and J is TRBJ2-1, with TRBD2 identical over 9 bases. Trimming at V came to 3 bases and at J to 6 bases, leaving 9 bases not matched to a gene. This CDR3 has 15 amino acids. In germline, CDR1 is DFQATT, CDR2 SNEGSKA (reference sequence). CDR3 in amino acids: CSARASSGTFNEQFF. In DNA, the CDR3 is TGCAGTGCTAGGGCTTCTAGCGGGACTTTCAATGAGCAGTTCTTC.

At least ten counts were recorded for this clonotype. The chain combines TRBV5-1 with TRBJ1-1; D gene unclear. The V gene lost 1 base and the J gene lost 1 base, with 5 bases spanning the gap. Germline V gives CDR1 SGHRS, CDR2 YFSETQ. The CDR3 covers 13 residues. The CDR3 here is CASSLMGNTEAFF. The CDR3 region has the DNA TGCGCCAGCAGCTTGATGGGGAACACTGAAGCTTTCTTT. The whole variable domain, remainder taken from reference TRBV5-1 and TRBJ1-1, is KAGVTQTPRYLIKTRGQQVTLSCSPISGHRSVSWYQQTPGQGLQFLFEYFSETQRNKGNFPGRFSGRQFSNSRSEMNVSTLELGDSALYLCASSLMGNTEAFFGQGTRLTVV.

In its sample, this clonotype was seen many times. The rearrangement joins TRBV20-1 to TRBJ1-5; D gene ambiguous. The germline V and J ends were trimmed by 4 bases and 4 bases, with 8 bases remaining between them. CDR1 is DFQATT and CDR2 is SNEGSKA in the germline V gene (reference sequence). The length of the CDR3 is 12 residues. The CDR3 loop is CSAKGSNQPQHF. DNA for the CDR3: TGCAGTGCTAAAGGGTCTAATCAGCCCCAGCATTTT.

Comment on this clonotype: This may be a read error, as it is one base from a much larger clone. This chain connects TRBV28 to TRBJ2-7, with a weak D call TRBD1 (6 bases). CDR1 and CDR2 (germline): MDHEN, SYDVKM. CDR3 length: 15 amino acids. CDR3 in DNA: TGTGCCAGCAGTTTTGTTGGTGGGGGCTCCTTCGAGCAGTACTTC. Translated, it gives CASSFVGGGSFEQYF.

This clonotype has ten or more counts. The chain is built from TRBV3-1 and TRBJ2-1, with D perhaps matching TRBD2 (5 bases). The germline V gene has CDR1 LGHDT and CDR2 YNNKEL (reference sequence). V was clipped by 4 bases and J by 2 bases, with 6 bases between them. There are 13 residues in the CDR3. The CDR3 protein is CASSLLAYNEQFF. The CDR3, as DNA: TGTGCCAGCAGCCTACTAGCCTACAATGAGCAGTTCTTC.

This clonotype was seen at least ten times. This chain uses TRBV7-8 with TRBJ2-7; D is possibly TRBD2 (5 bases). There are 12 residues in the CDR3. Trimming left V 5 bases short and J 6 bases short, with 11 bases between. Germline assignment: CDR1 SGHVS and CDR2 FQNEAQ. DNA of the CDR3: TGTGCCAGCAGCCTTAAAGGAGGCGAGCAGTACTTC. This sequence encodes CASSLKGGEQYF.

This clonotype was seen many times. CDR3 residues: CAITAGGSYNEQFF. DNA of the CDR3: TGTGCCATCACCGCGGGGGGGTCCTACAATGAGCAGTTCTTC. This chain links TRBV10-3 with TRBJ2-1; TRBD2 aligns across 9 bases. The J segment lost 1 base and the V segment lost 7 bases, leaving 2 bases of the junction unmatched. This CDR3 is 14 amino acids long. The germline V gene has CDR1 ENHRY and CDR2 SYGVKD.

Comments on this clonotype: This may arise from a read error, as a much more abundant clone is one base away. In DNA form, the CDR3 reads TGCAGTGCAGCCGGCGGCTCCTACAATGGGCAGTTCTTC. Translated, it gives CSAAGGSYNGQFF. The chain employs TRBV20-1 and TRBJ2-1; D unresolved. This CDR3 comprises 13 residues. Germline values: CDR1 DFQATT, CDR2 SNEGSKA (reference sequence).

At least ten counts were recorded for this clonotype. The gene calls are TRBV20-1 and TRBJ2-1; 10 bases are a match to TRBD2. Germline assignment: CDR1 DFQATT and CDR2 SNEGSKA (reference sequence). Trimming cost V 4 bases and J 6 bases; bases outside gene matches: 12. The length of the CDR3 is 16 residues. Here the CDR3 DNA reads TGCAGTGCTACCGAAGACCTAGCGGGAGTAAGCAATGAGCAGTTCTTC. Amino acid sequence: CSATEDLAGVSNEQFF.

The sample holds a few counts of this clonotype. V usage is TRBV7-2 and J usage is TRBJ1-6; maybe TRBD1 (5 bases). Germline-derived CDR1 and CDR2 are SGHTA and FQGNSA. The CDR3 is 13 residues long. Between the trimmed V and J ends, which lost 3 bases and 8 bases, there was a span of 8 bases. The DNA for the CDR3 is TGTGCCAGCAGCTTTATGGGGGATTCACCCCTCCACTTT. Translation gives CASSFMGDSPLHF.

This clonotype was recorded many times. The chain carries TRBV20-1 and TRBJ2-3; D gene unclear. Germline values: CDR1 DFQATT, CDR2 SNEGSKA (reference sequence). The CDR3 loop spans 16 amino acids. V gave up 3 bases and J gave up 0 bases, with 16 bases separating them. CDR3 sequence: CSARGPNGTSTDTQYF. The CDR3 DNA is TGCAGTGCTAGGGGCCCGAACGGTACTAGCACAGATACGCAGTATTTT.

The gene calls are TRBV28 and TRBJ1-2; a possible D gene is TRBD1 (6 bases). The CDR3 length is 15 residues. With 5 bases removed from V and 4 bases from J, the gap between germline ends came to 17 bases. Germline CDR1 is MDHEN and CDR2 is SYDVKM. Written as DNA, the CDR3 is TGTGCCAGCAGTCCTTTTGGGGGCTACGGCTATGGCTACACCTTC. Protein: CASSPFGGYGYGYTF.

This chain connects TRBV5-4 to TRBJ2-2; 8 bases are shared with TRBD1. The CDR3 has 14 amino acids. Germline CDR1 reads SGHNT; CDR2 reads YYREEE (reference sequence). After removal of 9 bases from V and 0 bases from J, the junction contained 4 bases not matched to a gene. The CDR3 here is CAMRTGSNTGELFF. CDR3 DNA: TGTGCCATGCGGACAGGGTCGAACACCGGGGAGCTGTTTTTT.

This clonotype was seen ten or more times. V is TRBV6-4 and J is TRBJ2-7, with D possibly matching TRBD1 (6 bases). Deletions cut 3 bases from V and 3 bases from J, with 12 bases between. Germline CDR1 reads MRHNA; CDR2 reads SNTAGT. CDR3 length: 14 amino acids. For the CDR3, the DNA is TGTGCCAGCAGTGATCAAGACAGGTACTACGAGCAGTACTTC. Its translation is CASSDQDRYYEQYF.

This clonotype was observed many times. This rearrangement joins TRBV6-1 to TRBJ2-3; D perhaps matches TRBD2 (6 bases). The V end was cut by 6 bases, the J end by 11 bases, with 24 bases between. From germline, CDR1 is MNHNS and CDR2 SASEGT. CDR3 length: 15 amino acids. CDR3 region: CASRTGGATLDGQYF. For the CDR3, the DNA is TGTGCCAGCAGGACTGGCGGGGCGACCCTTGATGGGCAGTATTTT.

This clonotype showed up many times. The chain employs TRBV12-3 or TRBV12-4 and TRBJ2-1, with D possibly TRBD2 on 5 matching bases. Between the trimmed V and J ends, which lost 5 bases and 7 bases, there was a span of 18 bases. This CDR3 region has 15 residues. In DNA, the CDR3 is TGTGCCAGCAGTGCCATGACGGGATGGGAGAATGAGCAGTTCTTC. It specifies CASSAMTGWENEQFF.

The sample holds many counts of this clonotype. The chain combines TRBV5-1 with TRBJ1-1; no clear D. The ends were cut back, 0 bases at V and 3 bases at J, with 12 bases in the middle. The germline CDR1 and CDR2 sequences are SGHRS and YFSETQ. The CDR3 loop spans 15 amino acids. CDR3 sequence reads: CASSLETATYTEAFF. CDR3 nucleotides: TGCGCCAGCAGCTTGGAAACAGCGACGTACACTGAAGCTTTCTTT.

This clonotype turned up a few times. This chain connects TRBV7-3 to TRBJ2-5; 8 bases match TRBD1. This CDR3 has 15 amino acids. The germline gives CDR1 SGHTA, CDR2 FQGTGA. V shed 0 bases, J shed 7 bases, and the junction held 7 bases outside the gene matches. CDR3 protein: CASSLTGQGSGTQYF. The DNA for the CDR3 is TGTGCCAGCAGCTTAACCGGACAGGGATCGGGGACCCAGTACTTC.

A note on this clonotype: A much larger clone is a single base away; this may be a read error. The DNA of the CDR3 is TGCAGTGCTAGATTGGACTCTGGGGCCAACGTCCCGACTTTC. Its translation: CSARLDSGANVPTF. The chain combines TRBV20-1 with TRBJ2-6; D possibly matches TRBD1 or TRBD2 (5 bases each). Germline CDR1 reads DFQATT; CDR2 reads SNEGSKA (reference sequence). The CDR3 extends over 14 amino acids.